Below, one TCR beta chain is given with its context. The assay was immunoSEQ multiplex PCR, and TCRdb's table has in-frame clones only and misses some. The data contain roughly 20,000 clones, approximately 87% of them seen just once; the ten biggest clones take up approximately 2.1%. The data are from a study of neoadjuvant nivolumab and ipilimumab in lung cancer. V dropped 0 bases and J dropped 2; count of bases not matched to a gene: 6. The CDR3 consists of 17 residues. Germline V CDR1 and CDR2: SGHRS, YFSETQ. The starting material was peripheral blood, obtained before neoadjuvant nivolumab, alone or with ipilimumab. The V and J genes are TRBV5-1 and TRBJ2-3, with 10 nucleotides matching TRBD2. The clonotype originates from an adult with non-small cell lung cancer. Here the CDR3 reads CASSLEASGGSTDTQYF. In DNA form, the CDR3 reads TGCGCCAGCAGCTTGGAGGCTAGCGGGGGCTCCACAGATACGCAGTATTTT.